These 9 T cell receptor beta chains were all obtained from the same sample, sequenced in a study of CD8 T cells in Susac syndrome. Random hexamers were used to reverse transcribe about 0.45 to 1 ug of RNA. TCRdb re-analysed the immunoSEQ multiplex PCR reads in MiXCR, keeping a single row per CDR3 protein. The table shows about 130,000 distinct CDR3 sequences, with around 94% occurring only once. The sample comprised CD8+ T cells from PBMCs. Receptors were obtained from a human donor with Susac syndrome.

This chain connects TRBV7-9 to TRBJ2-1; possibly TRBD1 for D (5 bases). Trimming removed 3 bases from V and 9 bases from J, with 15 bases in between. Germline V gene sequence: CDR1 SEHNR, CDR2 FQNEAQ (reference sequence). The CDR3 totals 14 residues. The CDR3 sequence: CASSFSREVTEQFF. The CDR3 DNA follows: TGTGCCAGCAGCTTCAGCAGGGAAGTCACTGAGCAGTTCTTC.

V is TRBV5-6 and J is TRBJ2-1; TRBD2 matches at 8 bases. V shed 1 base, J shed 8 bases, and the junction held 2 bases outside the gene matches. Germline V lookup: CDR1 SGHDT, CDR2 YYEEEE. The CDR3 covers 13 residues. CDR3 protein: CASSLSGSHEQFF. The CDR3 bases are TGTGCCAGCAGCTTGAGCGGGAGCCATGAGCAGTTCTTC.

The V call is TRBV3-1, the J call TRBJ2-1; 10 bases map to TRBD2. With 1 base clipped from V and 5 bases from J, the junction kept 2 bases outside the gene matches. Germline V gene data show CDR1 as LGHDT and CDR2 as YNNKEL (reference sequence). The CDR3 covers 15 residues. The CDR3 DNA sequence: TGTGCCAGCAGCCAAGGGACTAGCGGACACAATGAGCAGTTCTTC. As protein: CASSQGTSGHNEQFF.

J is TRBJ1-2 and V is TRBV29-1; D is unclear. This CDR3 comprises 12 residues. V dropped 8 bases and J dropped 3 bases, with 13 bases sitting between them. Germline V gives CDR1 SQVTM, CDR2 ANQGSEA. DNA of the CDR3: TGCAGCATCGCGGCGATCGACTATGGCTACACCTTC. Translated: CSIAAIDYGYTF. Using reference TRBV29-1 and TRBJ1-2 for the parts outside the CDR3, the full variable domain is SAVISQKPSRDICQRGTSLTIQCQVDSQVTMMFWYRQQPGQSLTLIATANQGSEATYESGFVIDKFPISRPNLTFSTLTVSNMSPEDSSIYLCSIAAIDYGYTFGSGTRLTVV.

The chain is built from TRBV3-1 and TRBJ2-2, with TRBD2 matching over 12 bases. Germline values: CDR1 LGHDT, CDR2 YNNKEL (reference sequence). Trimming at V came to 4 bases and at J to 5 bases, leaving 5 bases not matched to a gene. The CDR3 has 16 residues. CDR3 nucleotide sequence: TGTGCCAGCAGCCGCCCGACTAGCGGGAGTACCGGGGAGCTGTTTTTT. It codes for CASSRPTSGSTGELFF.

V gene TRBV5-6 combines with J gene TRBJ1-1, with TRBD1 matching 8 bases. Germline assignment: CDR1 SGHDT and CDR2 YYEEEE. Trimming removed 2 bases from V and 1 base from J; junction bases left unmatched: 1. This CDR3 spans 14 amino acids. DNA for the CDR3: TGTGCCAGCAGCTTTCAGGGGGCGAACACTGAAGCTTTCTTT. Translation: CASSFQGANTEAFF. Together with reference TRBV5-6 and TRBJ1-1, the CDR3 gives the full variable domain: DAGVTQSPTHLIKTRGQQVTLRCSPKSGHDTVSWYQQALGQGPQFIFQYYEEEERQRGNFPDRFSGHQFPNYSSELNVNALLLGDSALYLCASSFQGANTEAFFGQGTRLTVV.

The rearrangement joins TRBV5-6 to TRBJ2-3; 9 bases fit TRBD2. The junction had 4 bases not matched to a gene; V was cut back by 3 bases and J by 8 bases. CDR3 size: 13 residues. CDR1 and CDR2 (germline): SGHDT, YYEEEE. CDR3 in amino acids: CASSSGTSSTQYF. CDR3 coding DNA: TGTGCCAGCAGCTCCGGGACTAGCAGTACGCAGTATTTT.

The chain has TRBV20-1 and TRBJ2-5; a possible D gene is TRBD1 (5 bases). Germline CDR1 DFQATT, CDR2 SNEGSKA (reference sequence). The CDR3 has 12 amino acids. The V and J ends lost 5 bases and 2 bases respectively, with 9 bases between them. CDR3 in amino acids: CSADRVQETQYF. The CDR3 DNA is TGCAGTGCTGACAGAGTACAAGAGACCCAGTACTTC.

Of note for this clonotype: Its ends do not fully match the called genes, so a read error is possible. V is TRBV7-8 and J is TRBJ1-1; D not certain. Germline CDR1 is SGHVS and CDR2 is FQNEAQ. There are 17 residues in the CDR3. The CDR3 reads CASSLGRQGILNTEVFF. DNA of the CDR3: TGTGCCAGCAGCTTAGGGCGGCAAGGCATACTGAACACTGAAGTTTTCTTT.